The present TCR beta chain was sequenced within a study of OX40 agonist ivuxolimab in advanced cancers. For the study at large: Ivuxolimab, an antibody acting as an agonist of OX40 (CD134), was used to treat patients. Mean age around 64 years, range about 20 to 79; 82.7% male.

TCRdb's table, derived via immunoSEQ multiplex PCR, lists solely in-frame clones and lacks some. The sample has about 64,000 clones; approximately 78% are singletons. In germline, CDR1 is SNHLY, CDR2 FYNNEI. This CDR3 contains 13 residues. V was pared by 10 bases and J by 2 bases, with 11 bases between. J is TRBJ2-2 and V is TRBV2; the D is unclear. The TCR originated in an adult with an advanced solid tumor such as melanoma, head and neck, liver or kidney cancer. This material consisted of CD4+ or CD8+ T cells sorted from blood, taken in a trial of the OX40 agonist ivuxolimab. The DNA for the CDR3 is TGTGCCACTGAGTGGGGTAACACCGGGGAGCTGTTTTTT. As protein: CATEWGNTGELFF.